This TCR beta chain was identified during a study of T cell changes during pregnancy in multiple sclerosis. Profiled with immunoSEQ multiplex PCR; TCRdb holds only in-frame clones, not every one. The sample has approximately 79,000 clones, about 92% seen once. This CDR3 has 15 amino acids. Trimming took off 0 bases at V and 2 bases at J, with 9 bases between the two ends. The germline V gene has CDR1 SGHDT and CDR2 YYEEEE. Sequencing used CD4+ T cells from peripheral blood mononuclear cells, obtained before pregnancy. The rearrangement links TRBV5-6 to TRBJ2-1, with D maybe TRBD1 (6 bases). This receptor was obtained from a female donor with multiple sclerosis, enrolled in a pregnancy study. CDR3 coding DNA: TGTGCCAGCAGCTTGGGCAGGGGCCCCTACAATGAGCAGTTCTTC. Residues: CASSLGRGPYNEQFF.